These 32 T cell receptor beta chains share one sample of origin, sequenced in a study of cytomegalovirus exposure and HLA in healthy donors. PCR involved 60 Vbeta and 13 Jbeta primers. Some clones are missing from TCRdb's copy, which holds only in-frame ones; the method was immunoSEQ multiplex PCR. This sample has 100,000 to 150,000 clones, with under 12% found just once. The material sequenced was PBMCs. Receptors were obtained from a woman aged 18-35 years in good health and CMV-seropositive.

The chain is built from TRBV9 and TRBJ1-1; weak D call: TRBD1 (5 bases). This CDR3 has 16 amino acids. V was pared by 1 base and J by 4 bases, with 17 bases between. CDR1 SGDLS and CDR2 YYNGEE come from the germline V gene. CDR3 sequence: CASSVSYRLGGTEAFF. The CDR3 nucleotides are TGTGCCAGCAGCGTAAGTTACAGGCTGGGCGGCACTGAAGCTTTCTTT.

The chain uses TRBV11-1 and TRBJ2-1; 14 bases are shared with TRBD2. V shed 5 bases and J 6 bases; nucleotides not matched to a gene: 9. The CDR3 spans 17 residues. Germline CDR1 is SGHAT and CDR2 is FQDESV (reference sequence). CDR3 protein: CASSDTGTSGSSNEQFF. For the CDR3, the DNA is TGTGCCAGCAGCGATACCGGGACTAGCGGGAGCTCCAATGAGCAGTTCTTC.

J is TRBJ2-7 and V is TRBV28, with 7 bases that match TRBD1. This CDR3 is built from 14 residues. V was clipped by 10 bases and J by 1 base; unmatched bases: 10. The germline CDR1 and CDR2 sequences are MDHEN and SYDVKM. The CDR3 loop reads CATATGQMSYEQYF. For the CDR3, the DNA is TGTGCCACCGCTACGGGACAGATGTCCTACGAGCAGTACTTC.

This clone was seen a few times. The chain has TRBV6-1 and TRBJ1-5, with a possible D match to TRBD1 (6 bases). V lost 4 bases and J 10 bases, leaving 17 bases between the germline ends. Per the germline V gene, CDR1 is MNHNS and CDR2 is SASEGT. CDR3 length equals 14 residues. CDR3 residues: CASSVGGGAGPQHF. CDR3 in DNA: TGTGCCAGCAGTGTCGGAGGGGGGGCAGGACCCCAGCATTTT.

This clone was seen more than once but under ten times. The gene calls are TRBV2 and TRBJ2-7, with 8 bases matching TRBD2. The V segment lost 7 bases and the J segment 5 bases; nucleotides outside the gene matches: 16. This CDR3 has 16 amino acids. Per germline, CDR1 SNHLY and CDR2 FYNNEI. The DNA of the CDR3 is TGTGCCAGCATGGAGTTCGTGAAGCGGGAGAGACACGAGCAGTACTTC. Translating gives CASMEFVKRERHEQYF. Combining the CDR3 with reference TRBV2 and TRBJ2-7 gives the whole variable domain EPEVTQTPSHQVTQMGQEVILRCVPISNHLYFYWYRQILGQKVEFLVSFYNNEISEKSEIFDDQFSVERPDGSNFTLKIRSTKLEDSAMYFCASMEFVKRERHEQYFGPGTRLTVT.

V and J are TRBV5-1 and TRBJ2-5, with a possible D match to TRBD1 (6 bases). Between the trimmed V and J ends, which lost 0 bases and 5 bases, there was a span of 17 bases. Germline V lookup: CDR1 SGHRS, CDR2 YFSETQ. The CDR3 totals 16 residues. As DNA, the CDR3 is TGCGCCAGCAGCTTGGCTCGGGGCCAGGGGCGGGAGACCCAGTACTTC. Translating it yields CASSLARGQGRETQYF. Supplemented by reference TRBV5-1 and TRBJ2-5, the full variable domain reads KAGVTQTPRYLIKTRGQQVTLSCSPISGHRSVSWYQQTPGQGLQFLFEYFSETQRNKGNFPGRFSGRQFSNSRSEMNVSTLELGDSALYLCASSLARGQGRETQYFGPGTRLLVL.

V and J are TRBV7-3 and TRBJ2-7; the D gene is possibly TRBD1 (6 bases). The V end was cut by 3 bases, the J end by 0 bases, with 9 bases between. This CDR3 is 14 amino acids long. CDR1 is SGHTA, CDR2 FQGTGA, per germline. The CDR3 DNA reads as TGTGCCAGCAGCTTGGGGGCTAGCTCCTACGAGCAGTACTTC. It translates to CASSLGASSYEQYF.

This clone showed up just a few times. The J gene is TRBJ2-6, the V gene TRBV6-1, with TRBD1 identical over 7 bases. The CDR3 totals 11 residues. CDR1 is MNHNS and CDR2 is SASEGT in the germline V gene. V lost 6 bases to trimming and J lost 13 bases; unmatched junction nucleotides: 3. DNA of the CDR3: TGTGCCAGCAGACTGACAGGGGTCCTGACTTTC. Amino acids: CASRLTGVLTF.

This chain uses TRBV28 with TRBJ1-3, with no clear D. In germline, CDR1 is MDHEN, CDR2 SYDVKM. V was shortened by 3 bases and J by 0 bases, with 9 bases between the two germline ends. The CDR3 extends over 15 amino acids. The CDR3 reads CASSLGPRSGNTIYF. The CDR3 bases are TGTGCCAGCAGTTTGGGCCCGCGCTCTGGAAACACCATATATTTT.

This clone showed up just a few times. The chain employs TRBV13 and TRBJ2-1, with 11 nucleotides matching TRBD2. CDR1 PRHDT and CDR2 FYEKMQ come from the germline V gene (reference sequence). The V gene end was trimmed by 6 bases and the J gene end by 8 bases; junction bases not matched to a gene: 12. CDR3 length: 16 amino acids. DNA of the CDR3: TGTGCCAGCAGTCCGACGGGACTAGCGGCCTGGCATGAGCAGTTCTTC. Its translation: CASSPTGLAAWHEQFF.

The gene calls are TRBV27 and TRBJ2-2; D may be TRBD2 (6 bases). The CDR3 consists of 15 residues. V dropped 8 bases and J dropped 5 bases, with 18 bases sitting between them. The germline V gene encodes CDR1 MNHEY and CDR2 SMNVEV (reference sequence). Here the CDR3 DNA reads TGTGCCAGCGGGCGGGCGCTAGCGAGTACCGGGGAGCTGTTTTTT. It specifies CASGRALASTGELFF.

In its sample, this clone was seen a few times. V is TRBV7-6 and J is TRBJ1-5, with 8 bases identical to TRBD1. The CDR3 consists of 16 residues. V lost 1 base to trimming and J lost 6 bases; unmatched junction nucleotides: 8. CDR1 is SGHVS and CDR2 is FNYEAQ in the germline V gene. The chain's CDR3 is CASSLEPGQGSQPQHF. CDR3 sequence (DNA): TGTGCCAGCAGCTTAGAACCCGGACAGGGTAGTCAGCCCCAGCATTTT.

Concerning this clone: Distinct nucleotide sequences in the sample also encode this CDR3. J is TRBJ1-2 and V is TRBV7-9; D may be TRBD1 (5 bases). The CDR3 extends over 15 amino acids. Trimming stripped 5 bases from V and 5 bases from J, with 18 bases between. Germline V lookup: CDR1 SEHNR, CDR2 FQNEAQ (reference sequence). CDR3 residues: CASSRTGTAHYGYTF. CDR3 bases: TGTGCCAGCAGCCGCACCGGGACTGCCCATTATGGCTACACCTTC.

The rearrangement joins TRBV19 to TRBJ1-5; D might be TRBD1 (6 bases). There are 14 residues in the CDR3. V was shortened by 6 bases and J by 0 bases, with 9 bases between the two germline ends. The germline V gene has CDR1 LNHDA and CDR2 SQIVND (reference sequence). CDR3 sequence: CASRDRTSNQPQHF. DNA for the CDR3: TGTGCCAGTAGGGACAGAACTAGCAATCAGCCCCAGCATTTT.

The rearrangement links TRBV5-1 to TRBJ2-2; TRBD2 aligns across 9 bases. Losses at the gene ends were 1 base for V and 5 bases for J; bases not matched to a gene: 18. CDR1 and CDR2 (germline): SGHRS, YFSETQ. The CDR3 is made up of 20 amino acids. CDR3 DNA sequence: TGCGCCAGCAGCTTGACGGGCCCGCACCTGCTCGCGGGAGGGACCGGGGAGCTGTTTTTT. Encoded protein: CASSLTGPHLLAGGTGELFF.

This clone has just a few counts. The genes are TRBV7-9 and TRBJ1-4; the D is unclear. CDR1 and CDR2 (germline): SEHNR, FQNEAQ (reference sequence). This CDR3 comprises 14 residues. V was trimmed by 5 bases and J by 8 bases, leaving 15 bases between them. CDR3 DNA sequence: TGTGCCAGCAGCCCAATCGGGGAGGGCGAAAAACTGTTTTTT. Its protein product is CASSPIGEGEKLFF.

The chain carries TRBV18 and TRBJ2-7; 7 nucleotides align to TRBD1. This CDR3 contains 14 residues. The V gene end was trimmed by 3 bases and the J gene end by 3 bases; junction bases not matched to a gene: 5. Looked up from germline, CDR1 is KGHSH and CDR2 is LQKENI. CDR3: CASSPMAGGYEQYF. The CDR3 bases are TGTGCCAGCTCACCTATGGCAGGGGGCTACGAGCAGTACTTC. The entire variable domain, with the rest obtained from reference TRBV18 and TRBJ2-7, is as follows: NAGVMQNPRHLVRRRGQEARLRCSPMKGHSHVYWYRQLPEEGLKFMVYLQKENIIDESGMPKERFSAEFPKEGPSILRIQQVVRGDSAAYFCASSPMAGGYEQYFGPGTRLTVT.

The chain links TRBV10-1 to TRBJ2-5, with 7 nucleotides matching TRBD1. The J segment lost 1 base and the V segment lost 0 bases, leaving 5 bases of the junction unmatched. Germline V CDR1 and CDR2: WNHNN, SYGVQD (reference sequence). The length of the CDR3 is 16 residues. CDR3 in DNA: TGCGCCAGCAGTGAGTCTTTCGGGGACAGCCAAGAGACCCAGTACTTC. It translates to CASSESFGDSQETQYF.

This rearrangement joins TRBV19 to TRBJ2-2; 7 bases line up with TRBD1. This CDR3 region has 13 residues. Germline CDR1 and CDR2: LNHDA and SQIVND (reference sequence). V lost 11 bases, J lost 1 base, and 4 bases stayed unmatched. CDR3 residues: CAGRQGNTGELFF. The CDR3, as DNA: TGTGCCGGACGACAGGGGAACACCGGGGAGCTGTTTTTT.

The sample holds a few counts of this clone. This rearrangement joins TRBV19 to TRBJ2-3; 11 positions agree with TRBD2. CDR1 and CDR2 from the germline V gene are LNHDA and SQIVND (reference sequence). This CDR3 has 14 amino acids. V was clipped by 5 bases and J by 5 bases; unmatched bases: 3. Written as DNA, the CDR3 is TGTGCCAGTAGTCAAGGACTAGCGGGAGATACGCAGTATTTT. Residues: CASSQGLAGDTQYF.

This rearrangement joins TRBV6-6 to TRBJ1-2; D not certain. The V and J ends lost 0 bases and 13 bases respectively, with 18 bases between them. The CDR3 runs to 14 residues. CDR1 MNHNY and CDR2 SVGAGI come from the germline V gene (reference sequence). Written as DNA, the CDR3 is TGTGCCAGCAGTTACTCTTCGGTCGCGCTCCGGGGCACCTTC. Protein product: CASSYSSVALRGTF.

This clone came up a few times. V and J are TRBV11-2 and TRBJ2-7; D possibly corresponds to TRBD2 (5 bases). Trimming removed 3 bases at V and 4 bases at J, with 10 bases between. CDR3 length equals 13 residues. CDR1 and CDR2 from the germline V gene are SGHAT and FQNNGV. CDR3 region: CASSLGSSYEQYF. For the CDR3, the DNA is TGTGCCAGCAGCTTGGGGAGCTCATACGAGCAGTACTTC.

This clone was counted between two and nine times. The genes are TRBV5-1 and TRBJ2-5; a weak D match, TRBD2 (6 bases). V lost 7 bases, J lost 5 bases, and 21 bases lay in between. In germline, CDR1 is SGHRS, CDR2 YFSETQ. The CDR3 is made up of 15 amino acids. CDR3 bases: TGCGCCAGCGCCACCGGGACTCAACAGTCGGAGACCCAGTACTTC. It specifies CASATGTQQSETQYF.

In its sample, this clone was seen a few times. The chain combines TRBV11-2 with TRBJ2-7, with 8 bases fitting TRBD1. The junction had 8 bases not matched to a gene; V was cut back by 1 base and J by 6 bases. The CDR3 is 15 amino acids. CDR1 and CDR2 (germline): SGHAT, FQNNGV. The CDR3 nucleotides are TGTGCCAGCAGCTTAGCGGACAGGGAGGTGAGCGAGCAGTACTTC. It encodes CASSLADREVSEQYF.

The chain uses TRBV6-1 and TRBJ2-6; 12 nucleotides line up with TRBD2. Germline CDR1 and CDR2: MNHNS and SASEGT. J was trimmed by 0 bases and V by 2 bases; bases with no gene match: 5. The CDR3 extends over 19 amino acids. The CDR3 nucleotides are TGTGCCAGCAGTGAAAAGAGGACTAGCGGGACCTCTGGGGCCAACGTCCTGACTTTC. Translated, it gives CASSEKRTSGTSGANVLTF.

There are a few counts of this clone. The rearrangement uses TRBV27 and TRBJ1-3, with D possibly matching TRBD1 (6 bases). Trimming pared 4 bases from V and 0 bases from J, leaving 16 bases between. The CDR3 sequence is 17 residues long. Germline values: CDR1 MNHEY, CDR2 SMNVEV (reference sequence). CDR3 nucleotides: TGTGCCAGCAGTTCAGGGACGGACAGAAGCTCTGGAAACACCATATATTTT. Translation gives CASSSGTDRSSGNTIYF.

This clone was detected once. The CDR3 DNA sequence: TGTGCCAGCAGCTTAGATGGGGGCTTTGGCGAGCAGTACTTC. This gives the protein CASSLDGGFGEQYF. The V call is TRBV11-2, the J call TRBJ2-7; possible D gene TRBD1, 6 bases. V was cut by 0 bases and J by 6 bases, with 12 bases left in between. This CDR3 has 14 amino acids. Germline assignment: CDR1 SGHAT and CDR2 FQNNGV.

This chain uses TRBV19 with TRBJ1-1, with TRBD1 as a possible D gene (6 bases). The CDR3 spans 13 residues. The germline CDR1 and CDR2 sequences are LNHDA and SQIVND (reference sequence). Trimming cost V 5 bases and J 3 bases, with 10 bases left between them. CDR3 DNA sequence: TGTGCCAGTAGTCCGCACAGGGACACTGAAGCTTTCTTT. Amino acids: CASSPHRDTEAFF.

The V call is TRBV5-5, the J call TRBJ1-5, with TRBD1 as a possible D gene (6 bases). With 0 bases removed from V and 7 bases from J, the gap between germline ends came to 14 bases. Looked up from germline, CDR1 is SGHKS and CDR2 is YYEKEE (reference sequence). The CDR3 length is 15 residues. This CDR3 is CASSLGWGPGQPQHF. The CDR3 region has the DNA TGTGCCAGCAGCTTGGGCTGGGGGCCCGGGCAGCCCCAGCATTTT.

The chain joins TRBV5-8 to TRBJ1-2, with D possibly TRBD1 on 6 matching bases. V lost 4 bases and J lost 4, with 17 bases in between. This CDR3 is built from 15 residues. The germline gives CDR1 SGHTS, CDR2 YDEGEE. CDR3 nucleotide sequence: TGTGCCAGCAGCCAGGACGACAGGCAGCCCTATGGCTACACCTTC. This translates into CASSQDDRQPYGYTF.

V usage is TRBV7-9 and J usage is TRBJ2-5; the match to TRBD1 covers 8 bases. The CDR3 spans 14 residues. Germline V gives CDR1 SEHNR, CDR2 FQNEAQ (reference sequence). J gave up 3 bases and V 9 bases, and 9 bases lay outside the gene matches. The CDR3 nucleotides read TGTGCCAGTTCCATGGACAGGGTAGAAGAGACCCAGTACTTC. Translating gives CASSMDRVEETQYF. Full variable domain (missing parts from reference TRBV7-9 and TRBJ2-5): DTGVSQNPRHKITKRGQNVTFRCDPISEHNRLYWYRQTLGQGPEFLTYFQNEAQLEKSRLLSDRFSAERPKGSFSTLEIQRTEQGDSAMYLCASSMDRVEETQYFGPGTRLLVL.

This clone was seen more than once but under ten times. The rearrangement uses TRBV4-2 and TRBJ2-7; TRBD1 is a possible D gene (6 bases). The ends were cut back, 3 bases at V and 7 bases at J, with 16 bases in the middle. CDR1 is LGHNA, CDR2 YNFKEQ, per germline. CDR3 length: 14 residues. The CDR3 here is CASSQMTGGGEQYF. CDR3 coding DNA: TGTGCCAGCAGCCAGATGACAGGTGGCGGGGAGCAGTACTTC.